The 16 T cell receptor beta chains below all came from one sample that was sequenced in a study of blood T cell repertoires in COVID-19. Libraries were prepared by immunoSEQ multiplex PCR; TCRdb keeps only in-frame clonotypes and omits some of them. The table lists about 190,000 clones, 65% to 80% of them singletons, with approximately 16% in the top ten. Material for sequencing was PBMCs or T cells enriched from blood (not recorded which). These receptor sequences come from a woman between 45 and 65 years old with acute COVID-19.

This clone was counted a single time. The gene calls are TRBV2 and TRBJ1-6; tentatively, D is TRBD1 (5 bases). Trimming stripped 4 bases from V and 9 bases from J, with 16 bases between. The CDR3 is 15 residues long. The germline V gene encodes CDR1 SNHLY and CDR2 FYNNEI. CDR3 in DNA: TGTGCCAGCAGTGTGGTTGGGGCGGCAGCTTCACCCCTCCACTTT. This codes for CASSVVGAAASPLHF. Full variable domain (rest looked up from reference TRBV2 and TRBJ1-6): EPEVTQTPSHQVTQMGQEVILRCVPISNHLYFYWYRQILGQKVEFLVSFYNNEISEKSEIFDDQFSVERPDGSNFTLKIRSTKLEDSAMYFCASSVVGAAASPLHFGNGTRLTVT.

The chain is built from TRBV5-5 and TRBJ1-3, with 10 bases fitting TRBD1. Unmatched junction bases numbered 9, after V lost 0 bases and J lost 0 bases. CDR3 length: 19 residues. The V gene's germline CDR1 is SGHKS and CDR2 YYEKEE (reference sequence). CDR3 amino acids: CASSLVGGTGESSGNTIYF. In DNA, the CDR3 is TGTGCCAGCAGCTTGGTCGGCGGGACAGGGGAAAGCTCTGGAAACACCATATATTTT. The entire variable domain, with the rest obtained from reference TRBV5-5 and TRBJ1-3, is as follows: DAGVTQSPTHLIKTRGQQVTLRCSPISGHKSVSWYQQVLGQGPQFIFQYYEKEERGRGNFPDRFSARQFPNYSSELNVNALLLGDSALYLCASSLVGGTGESSGNTIYFGEGSWLTVV.

DNA for the CDR3: TGTGCCAGCAGTTACCGCGGACAGGGGGGCAATGAGCAGTTCTTC. Amino acid sequence: CASSYRGQGGNEQFF. This chain joins TRBV6-2 or TRBV6-3 and TRBJ2-1; TRBD1 matches at 10 bases. The junction had 4 bases not matched to a gene; V was cut back by 2 bases and J by 6 bases. The germline gives CDR1 MNHEY, CDR2 SVGEGT. This CDR3 comprises 15 residues.

The chain employs TRBV19 and TRBJ2-2; 15 bases agree with TRBD2. CDR3 length: 18 residues. Germline assignment: CDR1 LNHDA and CDR2 SQIVND (reference sequence). J gave up 4 bases and V 5 bases, and 8 bases lay outside the gene matches. The CDR3 loop is CASSSGLAGGMLTGELFF. The CDR3 DNA reads TGTGCCAGTAGTTCGGGACTAGCGGGGGGTATGCTCACCGGGGAGCTGTTTTTT. Together with reference TRBV19 and TRBJ2-2, the CDR3 gives the full variable domain: DGGITQSPKYLFRKEGQNVTLSCEQNLNHDAMYWYRQDPGQGLRLIYYSQIVNDFQKGDIAEGYSVSREKKESFPLTVTSAQKNPTAFYLCASSSGLAGGMLTGELFFGEGSRLTVL.

This chain joins TRBV2 and TRBJ2-2, with D uncertain. V gave up 1 base and J gave up 5 bases, with 5 bases separating them. Germline V gene lookup returns CDR1 SNHLY and CDR2 FYNNEI. The CDR3 is 13 residues long. CDR3 sequence (DNA): TGTGCCAGCAGTGAAGGGGCAACCGGGGAGCTGTTTTTT. Translated: CASSEGATGELFF.

The V and J genes are TRBV7-9 and TRBJ1-4; weak D call: TRBD1 (5 bases). Per the germline V gene, CDR1 is SEHNR and CDR2 is FQNEAQ (reference sequence). The CDR3 sequence is 14 residues long. V was clipped by 5 bases and J by 4 bases, with 11 bases between them. This CDR3 is CASSPVGGNEKLFF. The CDR3 bases are TGTGCCAGCAGCCCCGTGGGGGGTAATGAAAAACTGTTTTTT.

This clone was detected only once. The gene calls are TRBV7-8 and TRBJ1-3, with 8 bases matching TRBD1. The CDR3 runs 20 residues. The germline CDR1 and CDR2 sequences are SGHVS and FQNEAQ. The trim removed 2 bases at V and 0 bases at J, leaving 15 bases unmatched. This CDR3 reads CASSLSPLSGGDVSGNTIYF. The CDR3 nucleotides are TGTGCCAGCAGCTTAAGCCCTTTGTCAGGGGGCGACGTCTCTGGAAACACCATATATTTT.

The chain combines TRBV19 with TRBJ1-1; D is ambiguous. V was clipped by 0 bases and J by 3 bases, with 8 bases between them. Germline V CDR1 and CDR2: LNHDA, SQIVND (reference sequence). This CDR3 has 14 amino acids. This CDR3 is CASSIDGGYTEAFF. CDR3 sequence (DNA): TGTGCCAGTAGTATAGATGGAGGGTACACTGAAGCTTTCTTT.

The gene calls are TRBV6-6 and TRBJ2-7, with a tentative D call TRBD1 (6 bases). Germline V gives CDR1 MNHNY, CDR2 SVGAGI (reference sequence). V was clipped by 8 bases and J by 3 bases, with 11 bases between them. CDR3 length: 12 residues. As DNA, the CDR3 is TGTGCCAGCTCGGGACACCTCTACGAGCAGTACGTC. Translating gives CASSGHLYEQYV.

This clone was seen more than once but under ten times. CDR3 coding DNA: TGTGCCAGCAGTCCATACCCTAGCCGGGACAGGGGTTATGGCTACACCTTC. Amino acids: CASSPYPSRDRGYGYTF. The gene calls are TRBV2 and TRBJ1-2, with TRBD1 matching 10 bases. V was clipped by 5 bases and J by 5 bases; unmatched bases: 14. Germline V lookup: CDR1 SNHLY, CDR2 FYNNEI. The CDR3 runs to 17 residues.

A note on this clone: Other nucleotide sequences from this sample produce the same CDR3. This sequence joins TRBV3-1 (or the pseudogene TRBV3-2) and TRBJ1-2; no clear D gene. The CDR3 runs to 12 residues. CDR1 LGHDT and CDR2 YNNKEL come from the germline V gene (reference sequence). Trimming left V 0 bases short and J 8 bases short, with 7 bases between. CDR3 sequence (DNA): TGTGCCAGCAGCCAAGATAGGAGAGGCTACACCTTC. Its translation: CASSQDRRGYTF.

This clone was recorded a few times. This same CDR3 is encoded by further DNA sequences in the sample. This chain connects TRBV9 to TRBJ1-3; no firm D call. Germline V gives CDR1 SGDLS, CDR2 YYNGEE. The CDR3 runs 14 residues. V lost 2 bases and J lost 1, with 7 bases in between. The CDR3 DNA follows: TGTGCCAGCAGCGTCTCGGGGTCTGGAAACACCATATATTTT. Protein: CASSVSGSGNTIYF.

The chain combines TRBV5-1 with TRBJ1-2; 7 bases match TRBD1. CDR3 size: 14 residues. With 3 bases clipped from V and 4 bases from J, the junction kept 6 bases outside the gene matches. Germline loops: CDR1 SGHRS, CDR2 YFSETQ. The CDR3, as DNA: TGCGCCAGCAGCTATGACAGGGCCTCCTATGGCTACACCTTC. Amino acid sequence: CASSYDRASYGYTF.

This clone was seen a single time. The gene calls are TRBV2 and TRBJ2-5, with a weak D call TRBD1 (5 bases). This CDR3 region has 15 residues. The germline gives CDR1 SNHLY, CDR2 FYNNEI. The V end was cut by 5 bases, the J end by 7 bases, with 20 bases between. CDR3 nucleotides: TGTGCCAGCAGTCCTGACAGTCCCTTGGCCGCGACCCAGTACTTC. Protein sequence: CASSPDSPLAATQYF.

This clone was detected only once. V usage is TRBV7-9 and J usage is TRBJ2-1; D ambiguous. Trimming left V 3 bases short and J 9 bases short, with 6 bases between. Germline V gene lookup returns CDR1 SEHNR and CDR2 FQNEAQ (reference sequence). The length of the CDR3 is 11 residues. CDR3: CASSLLSEQFF. CDR3 DNA sequence: TGTGCCAGCAGCTTGCTCAGTGAGCAGTTCTTC.

This clone showed up just a few times. The chain is built from TRBV6-5 and TRBJ1-2; D uncertain. CDR1 and CDR2 from the germline V gene are MNHEY and SVGAGI. Trimming stripped 6 bases from V and 0 bases from J, with 14 bases between. The CDR3 runs to 15 residues. CDR3 sequence: CASSGVAGANYGYTF. The DNA of the CDR3 is TGTGCCAGCAGCGGAGTAGCGGGAGCTAACTATGGCTACACCTTC.